A single sample is the source of the 27 T cell receptor beta chains below, sequenced in a study of cytomegalovirus exposure and HLA in healthy donors. Primers included in the PCR were 60 Vbeta and 13 Jbeta primers. TCRdb's table, derived via immunoSEQ multiplex PCR, lists solely in-frame clones and lacks some. In the table there are fewer than 120,000 clones, approximately 82% of which are singletons. Specimen: PBMCs. Receptors were obtained from a man aged 25-40 years in good health and CMV-seropositive.

This chain links TRBV18 with TRBJ2-5; 10 bases align to TRBD1. This CDR3 comprises 15 residues. Germline V gives CDR1 KGHSH, CDR2 LQKENI. V was pared by 3 bases and J by 0 bases, with 1 base of the junction left unmatched. CDR3 protein: CASSPDRGYQETQYF. Here the CDR3 DNA reads TGTGCCAGCTCACCGGACAGGGGGTACCAAGAGACCCAGTACTTC.

This sequence joins TRBV5-1 and TRBJ1-4, with unresolved D. Between the trimmed V and J ends, which lost 0 bases and 0 bases, there was a span of 6 bases. This CDR3 spans 15 amino acids. The germline CDR1 and CDR2 sequences are SGHRS and YFSETQ. CDR3 DNA sequence: TGCGCCAGCAGCTTGGCCACGGCAACTAATGAAAAACTGTTTTTT. Translated: CASSLATATNEKLFF.

This clone was counted between two and nine times. The gene calls are TRBV7-6 and TRBJ2-2; D is uncertain. Trimming took 1 base from V and 8 from J, leaving 5 bases between them. This CDR3 is 12 amino acids long. Germline CDR1 is SGHVS and CDR2 is FNYEAQ. The CDR3 DNA sequence: TGTGCCAGCAGCTTAGTTGTAGGGGAGCTGTTTTTT. This translates into CASSLVVGELFF.

J is TRBJ2-7 and V is TRBV5-3, with a tentative D call TRBD2 (6 bases). TRBV5-3 is known as an ORF, though its function is uncertain. The CDR3 loop spans 14 amino acids. Trimming cost V 4 bases and J 6 bases, with 17 bases left between them. CDR3 in DNA: TGTGCCAGAAGCCCGGGACGGGGGAAATGCGAGCAGTACTTC. Translating it yields CARSPGRGKCEQYF.

This rearrangement joins TRBV7-9 to TRBJ1-2; no reliable D call. Between the trimmed V and J ends, which lost 8 bases and 4 bases, there was a span of 11 bases. Looked up from germline, CDR1 is SEHNR and CDR2 is FQNEAQ (reference sequence). This CDR3 contains 12 residues. CDR3 DNA sequence: TGTGCCAGCTCGGTTGCGTTCTATGGCTACACCTTC. It specifies CASSVAFYGYTF.

This chain links TRBV5-1 with TRBJ1-5, with TRBD1 identical over 8 bases. Germline CDR1 is SGHRS and CDR2 is YFSETQ. The CDR3 runs to 15 residues. The trim removed 1 base at V and 7 bases at J, leaving 7 bases unmatched. The CDR3 sequence is CASSLNGQGEQPQHF. The CDR3 DNA reads as TGCGCCAGCAGCTTGAATGGACAGGGCGAACAGCCCCAGCATTTT.

The rearrangement uses TRBV27 and TRBJ2-7; 7 nucleotides line up with TRBD1. The CDR3 length is 13 residues. V lost 6 bases to trimming and J lost 4 bases; unmatched junction nucleotides: 6. In germline, CDR1 is MNHEY, CDR2 SMNVEV (reference sequence). The CDR3 reads CASSRGWGYEQYF. The CDR3 region has the DNA TGTGCCAGCAGCAGGGGGTGGGGATACGAGCAGTACTTC.

CDR3 region: CASSSLTGGGETQYF. CDR3 nucleotides: TGTGCCAGCAGTTCTCTGACAGGGGGGGGAGAGACCCAGTACTTC. The gene calls are TRBV6-5 and TRBJ2-5; 9 nucleotides line up with TRBD1. Per germline, CDR1 MNHEY and CDR2 SVGAGI. This CDR3 spans 15 amino acids. The V and J ends lost 4 bases and 4 bases, in that order; junction bases with no gene match: 7.

The chain links TRBV7-8 to TRBJ2-7; D ambiguous. The V and J ends lost 5 bases and 6 bases respectively, with 8 bases between them. The CDR3 runs 11 residues. Germline assignment: CDR1 SGHVS and CDR2 FQNEAQ. In DNA, the CDR3 is TGTGCCAGCAGCCCTACCTTCGAGCAGTACTTC. Translating it yields CASSPTFEQYF.

This clone was seen a few times. The chain recombines TRBV15 with TRBJ2-1; 12 bases align to TRBD1. The J segment lost 6 bases and the V segment lost 10 bases, leaving 7 bases of the junction unmatched. The CDR3 runs to 14 residues. Germline V gene data show CDR1 as LNHNV and CDR2 as YYDKDF (reference sequence). The CDR3 DNA follows: TGTGCCATTGGGGACAGGGGGCCCGTCAATGAGCAGTTCTTC. This encodes CAIGDRGPVNEQFF.

V gene TRBV4-3 combines with J gene TRBJ2-1; 16 bases agree with TRBD2. V lost 0 bases, J lost 0 bases, and 8 bases stayed unmatched. The CDR3 runs 21 residues. Germline V CDR1 and CDR2: LGHNA, YSLEER. The CDR3 loop is CASSQDRGTSGGGSSYNEQFF. DNA of the CDR3: TGCGCCAGCAGCCAAGATCGGGGGACTAGCGGGGGGGGGAGCTCCTACAATGAGCAGTTCTTC.

CDR3 protein: CASSEREREPQHF. DNA for the CDR3: TGTGCCAGCAGTGAAAGGGAGCGGGAGCCCCAGCATTTT. This rearrangement joins TRBV6-1 to TRBJ1-5, with D hard to call. V lost 2 bases and J 8 bases, leaving 10 bases between the germline ends. This CDR3 has 13 residues. Germline-derived CDR1 and CDR2 are MNHNS and SASEGT.

The chain uses TRBV18 and TRBJ2-7, with TRBD1 matching 7 bases. This CDR3 region has 13 residues. Per germline, CDR1 KGHSH and CDR2 LQKENI. V trimming: 1 base; J trimming: 4 bases; junction bases outside the gene matches: 1. The CDR3 loop reads CASSPQGAYEQYF. As DNA, the CDR3 is TGTGCCAGCTCACCACAGGGGGCATACGAGCAGTACTTC.

Only one count was recorded for this clone. This chain uses TRBV30 with TRBJ1-2, with D perhaps TRBD1 (6 bases). The length of the CDR3 is 13 residues. V was cut by 2 bases and J by 4 bases, with 11 bases left in between. The germline gives CDR1 GTSNPN, CDR2 SVGIG (reference sequence). CDR3: CAWSRDRPYGYTF. The CDR3, as DNA: TGTGCCTGGAGTAGAGACAGGCCCTATGGCTACACCTTC.

V usage is TRBV15 and J usage is TRBJ1-4; unclear D gene. The CDR3 spans 16 residues. Germline lookup yields CDR1 LNHNV and CDR2 YYDKDF (reference sequence). Trimming shortened V by 0 bases and J by 8 bases, and 16 bases separated the two germline ends. CDR3 sequence: CATSRDGGSSGEKLFF. DNA for the CDR3: TGTGCCACCAGCAGAGATGGAGGCTCCTCGGGGGAAAAACTGTTTTTT.

The chain is built from TRBV11-2 and TRBJ2-1, with 8 bases identical to TRBD1. CDR3 length equals 16 residues. Unmatched junction bases numbered 12, after V lost 2 bases and J lost 9 bases. CDR1 and CDR2 from the germline V gene are SGHAT and FQNNGV. The CDR3 is CASSLLTGGGVVEQFF. CDR3 nucleotide sequence: TGTGCCAGCAGCTTACTTACAGGGGGTGGGGTCGTTGAGCAGTTCTTC.

A note on this clone: Other DNA sequences within the sample encode an identical CDR3. This sequence joins TRBV6-4 and TRBJ2-5; 13 bases agree with TRBD2. From germline, CDR1 is MRHNA and CDR2 SNTAGT. V was clipped by 5 bases and J by 2 bases; unmatched bases: 2. The CDR3 covers 15 residues. The CDR3, as DNA: TGTGCCAGCAGTCCGACTAGCGGGGGGCAAGAGACCCAGTACTTC. Translated, it gives CASSPTSGGQETQYF.

The chain carries TRBV4-1 and TRBJ2-2, with 8 bases fitting TRBD2. V dropped 1 base and J dropped 0; count of bases not matched to a gene: 7. The CDR3 length is 18 residues. CDR1 MGHRA and CDR2 YSYEKL come from the germline V gene. CDR3 amino acids: CASSQGPPGLANTGELFF. CDR3 DNA sequence: TGCGCCAGCAGCCAAGGCCCACCGGGACTAGCGAACACCGGGGAGCTGTTTTTT.

The chain joins TRBV27 to TRBJ1-1; D gene uncertain. The length of the CDR3 is 14 residues. Trimming cost V 2 bases and J 4 bases, with 11 bases left between them. Germline V CDR1 and CDR2: MNHEY, SMNVEV (reference sequence). This CDR3 is CASSLRRVGTEAFF. DNA for the CDR3: TGTGCCAGCAGTTTAAGGCGGGTGGGCACTGAAGCTTTCTTT.

The V gene is TRBV12-2, the J gene TRBJ1-5; TRBD1 is the table's D call, not checked against the DNA. TRBV12-2 is a recognized pseudogene. There are 16 residues in the CDR3. This chain's CDR3 is CASRNRFGGTGQPQHF. The CDR3 DNA is TGTGCAAGTCGCAATAGATTTGGGGGAACAGGGCAGCCCCAGCATTTT.

The chain carries TRBV14 and TRBJ1-1; D ambiguous. This CDR3 region has 16 residues. The V end lost 1 base, the J end lost 1 base, and 13 bases lay between the germline ends. Germline CDR1 reads SGHDN; CDR2 reads FVKESK. The CDR3 protein is CASSQARYLENTEAFF. For the CDR3, the DNA is TGTGCCAGCAGCCAAGCGCGGTACCTTGAGAACACTGAAGCTTTCTTT.

CDR3: CAWSSGLSGNTIYF. DNA of the CDR3: TGTGCCTGGAGTAGTGGGCTCTCTGGAAACACCATATATTTT. J is TRBJ1-3 and V is TRBV30; D not resolved. The germline V and J ends were trimmed by 2 bases and 0 bases, with 8 bases remaining between them. This CDR3 spans 14 amino acids. Germline assignment: CDR1 GTSNPN and CDR2 SVGIG (reference sequence). The whole variable domain, remainder taken from reference TRBV30 and TRBJ1-3, is SQTIHQWPATLVQPVGSPLSLECTVEGTSNPNLYWYRQAAGRGLQLLFYSVGIGQISSEVPQNLSASRPQDRQFILSSKKLLLSDSGFYLCAWSSGLSGNTIYFGEGSWLTVV.

This chain connects TRBV6-1 to TRBJ2-2; D possibly corresponds to TRBD2 (5 bases). Germline V CDR1 and CDR2: MNHNS, SASEGT. The CDR3 is made up of 13 amino acids. For the CDR3, the DNA is TGTGCGGCGGGTAGTAAGAACACCGGGGAGCTGTTTTTT. Translated, it gives CAAGSKNTGELFF.

CDR3 sequence reads: CASSGLAGLETQYF. The CDR3, as DNA: TGCGCCAGCAGTGGACTAGCGGGCCTAGAGACCCAGTACTTC. The chain employs TRBV10-1 and TRBJ2-5, with 10 bases lining up with TRBD2. V lost 4 bases to trimming and J lost 4 bases; unmatched junction nucleotides: 3. CDR3 length: 14 amino acids. Germline V gene data show CDR1 as WNHNN and CDR2 as SYGVQD (reference sequence).

The genes are TRBV13 and TRBJ1-1; D gene uncertain. Trimming removed 1 base at V and 1 base at J, with 10 bases between. The germline CDR1 and CDR2 sequences are PRHDT and FYEKMQ (reference sequence). This CDR3 spans 15 amino acids. CDR3 amino acids: CASSLETPGNTEAFF. CDR3 coding DNA: TGTGCCAGCAGCTTAGAAACTCCCGGGAACACTGAAGCTTTCTTT. The variable domain in full, with the rest retrieved from reference TRBV13 and TRBJ1-1, is AAGVIQSPRHLIKEKRETATLKCYPIPRHDTVYWYQQGPGQDPQFLISFYEKMQSDKGSIPDRFSAQQFSDYHSELNMSSLELGDSALYFCASSLETPGNTEAFFGQGTRLTVV.

The chain employs TRBV6-1 and TRBJ2-1; D is perhaps TRBD1 (5 bases). CDR3 length: 15 amino acids. Trimming stripped 1 base from V and 8 bases from J, with 15 bases between. Germline-derived CDR1 and CDR2 are MNHNS and SASEGT. The CDR3 sequence: CASSEVGRVGDEQFF. The CDR3, as DNA: TGTGCCAGCAGTGAAGTGGGCAGAGTAGGGGATGAGCAGTTCTTC.

The chain joins TRBV12-1 to TRBJ1-5; TRBD1 was called by the table and not checked on the DNA. TRBV12-1 is a known pseudogene. This CDR3 has 15 residues. The CDR3 nucleotides read TGTGCCAGCAGCCCCCGGGCAGGGGGACATCAGCCCCAGCATTTT. Translated: CASSPRAGGHQPQHF.